This TCR beta chain was identified in a study of T cell responses to AZD1222 COVID-19 vaccine. The data were produced by immunoSEQ multiplex PCR, yet TCRdb's version contains in-frame clones alone and is incomplete. The sample has 140,000 to 150,000 clones; roughly 90% are singletons. V dropped 4 bases and J dropped 0 bases, with 13 bases sitting between them. The germline V gene has CDR1 KGHSH and CDR2 LQKENI. This CDR3 comprises 15 residues. The source material was peripheral blood, sampled on day 0 of AZD1222 vaccination. V and J are TRBV18 and TRBJ2-7; perhaps TRBD2 as D (5 bases). The receptor was derived from an adult in good health. Here the CDR3 DNA reads TGTGCCAGCTCACTGGGAGTAACGAGCTCCTACGAGCAGTACTTC. This gives the protein CASSLGVTSSYEQYF.